The 26 T cell receptor beta chains below were found in one sample sequenced in a study of monozygotic twins with inflammatory bowel disease. Reanalyzing the 5' RACE reads, TCRdb keeps one entry per CDR3 protein, without DNA. Its listing shows 400,000 to 500,000 distinct CDR3 sequences. Sequencing was carried out using blood. These receptors all come from a human donor with ulcerative colitis or Crohn's disease, or a healthy co-twin of an affected twin (not recorded which).

The genes are TRBV20-1 and TRBJ2-2; absent DNA, TCRdb's TRBD2 call cannot be checked. Germline V gene data show CDR1 as DFQATT and CDR2 as SNEGSKA (reference sequence). CDR3 length: 13 amino acids. The CDR3 region is CSARATDYSRLFF.

V and J are TRBV6-6 and TRBJ1-1; TCRdb selects TRBD1, and the lack of DNA leaves this call unchecked. The germline gives CDR1 MNHNY, CDR2 SVGAGI (reference sequence). The CDR3 is 13 amino acids. CDR3 sequence reads: CASIKDTNTEAFF.

The chain has TRBV18 and TRBJ2-2. CDR1 is KGHSH, CDR2 LQKENI, per germline. This CDR3 contains 16 residues. Here the CDR3 reads CASSPHPLLSTGELFF.

The CDR3: CASSPLAGVVYEQYF. The gene calls are TRBV12-3 or TRBV12-4 and TRBJ2-7; the TCRdb D gene call, TRBD2, has no DNA to confirm it. The CDR3 loop spans 15 amino acids.

The genes are TRBV11-2 and TRBJ1-4. Germline V gives CDR1 SGHAT, CDR2 FQNNGV. There are 18 residues in the CDR3. CDR3 sequence: CASTQEQGRIATNEKLFF.

The chain couples TRBV5-1 to TRBJ2-1; TCRdb proposes TRBD2, but this gene call is untestable without DNA. The V gene's germline CDR1 is SGHRS and CDR2 YFSETQ. The CDR3 covers 15 residues. CDR3 residues: CASSPGLAGSNEQFF.

The rearrangement links TRBV18 to TRBJ2-7; TCRdb reports TRBD2, a call that lacks DNA to check it against. Germline CDR1 KGHSH, CDR2 LQKENI. This CDR3 has 16 amino acids. The CDR3 here is CASSPFPSGVSYEQYF.

The J gene is TRBJ1-1, the V gene TRBV11-3; TCRdb selects TRBD1, and the lack of DNA leaves this call unchecked. The CDR3 is 13 amino acids. Germline CDR1 is SGHNT and CDR2 is YENEEA. CDR3 region: CASSMTANTEAFF.

V and J are TRBV24-1 and TRBJ2-1; TCRdb outputs TRBD1, but without DNA this stays unchecked. CDR3 size: 18 residues. Germline V gene sequence: CDR1 KGHDR, CDR2 SFDVKD. This chain's CDR3 is CATRRGQGTSLRADEQFF.

The gene calls are TRBV14 and TRBJ1-1; TCRdb gives TRBD1 as the D gene, but with no DNA this cannot be confirmed. The CDR3 runs 13 residues. Germline V CDR1 and CDR2: SGHDN, FVKESK. The CDR3 protein is CASSLFRETEAFF.

This chain joins TRBV20-1 and TRBJ2-7; with no DNA, the TCRdb D assignment of TRBD1 cannot be verified. The germline V gene encodes CDR1 DFQATT and CDR2 SNEGSKA (reference sequence). The length of the CDR3 is 13 residues. CDR3 sequence reads: CSARVGQRYEQYF.

The V call is TRBV28, the J call TRBJ2-7; the D gene TCRdb calls, TRBD1, cannot be checked with no DNA. Germline V gives CDR1 MDHEN, CDR2 SYDVKM. The CDR3 consists of 14 residues. This chain's CDR3 is CASRTGAGISEQYF.

The chain combines TRBV29-1 with TRBJ1-5; no DNA is available, so the TRBD1 call from TCRdb remains unchecked. Germline CDR1 and CDR2: SQVTM and ANQGSEA. The CDR3 loop spans 13 amino acids. CDR3 in amino acids: CSVWTGWNQPQHF. Drawing the rest from reference TRBV29-1 and TRBJ1-5, the complete variable domain is SAVISQKPSRDICQRGTSLTIQCQVDSQVTMMFWYRQQPGQSLTLIATANQGSEATYESGFVIDKFPISRPNLTFSTLTVSNMSPEDSSIYLCSVWTGWNQPQHFGDGTRLSIL.

The chain recombines TRBV6-5 with TRBJ2-2; TCRdb gives TRBD2 as the D gene, but with no DNA this cannot be confirmed. CDR1 and CDR2 from the germline V gene are MNHEY and SVGAGI. The CDR3 spans 14 residues. The CDR3 sequence is CASSYGASQGELFF.

This chain uses TRBV7-8 with TRBJ2-7; TCRdb calls TRBD1, which cannot be checked without DNA. Germline CDR1 reads SGHVS; CDR2 reads FQNEAQ. The CDR3 length is 14 residues. CDR3 sequence: CASSLRAKAYEQYF.

The chain is built from TRBV20-1 and TRBJ2-3; without DNA, the TCRdb call of TRBD1 cannot be checked. The CDR3 covers 15 residues. CDR1 is DFQATT, CDR2 SNEGSKA, per germline (reference sequence). The CDR3 spells CSARMGAAPTDTQYF.

This chain uses TRBV25-1 with TRBJ1-5; TCRdb's D call of TRBD1 is untestable without DNA. Germline CDR1 reads MGHDK; CDR2 reads SYGVNS. The CDR3 totals 14 residues. CDR3 loop: CASSEARSNQPQHF.

The V call is TRBV20-1, the J call TRBJ2-7; TCRdb selects TRBD1, and the lack of DNA leaves this call unchecked. CDR3 length: 14 residues. Per germline, CDR1 DFQATT and CDR2 SNEGSKA (reference sequence). The CDR3 protein is CSAVPGHRTYEQYF.

The chain couples TRBV6-1 to TRBJ1-1; TCRdb's D call of TRBD1 is untestable without DNA. Per the germline V gene, CDR1 is MNHNS and CDR2 is SASEGT. The CDR3 has 15 residues. CDR3 sequence reads: CASSRQGAYYTEAFF.

The rearrangement uses TRBV27 and TRBJ1-5; TCRdb names TRBD1, which stays unverified in the absence of DNA. This CDR3 spans 15 amino acids. The germline CDR1 and CDR2 sequences are MNHEY and SMNVEV (reference sequence). The CDR3 loop reads CASSLTRDSNQPQHF.

The chain has TRBV20-1 and TRBJ2-3. The CDR3 is made up of 15 amino acids. The germline V gene has CDR1 DFQATT and CDR2 SNEGSKA (reference sequence). CDR3 in amino acids: CSARPSLWATDTQYF.

This chain uses TRBV5-5 with TRBJ2-1. CDR3 size: 15 residues. Germline CDR1 is SGHKS and CDR2 is YYEKEE (reference sequence). The CDR3 sequence is CASSLGRLGYNEQFF.

The rearrangement uses TRBV6-1 and TRBJ1-1; the D call from TCRdb, TRBD1, cannot be confirmed without DNA. The CDR3 has 14 residues. CDR1 and CDR2 (germline): MNHNS, SASEGT. CDR3 amino acids: CASSQQGAGAEAFF.

The V gene is TRBV5-1, the J gene TRBJ2-1. There are 11 residues in the CDR3. Germline assignment: CDR1 SGHRS and CDR2 YFSETQ. CDR3 protein: CASSRGNEQFF.

The chain uses TRBV5-1 and TRBJ2-7; the D call from TCRdb, TRBD1, cannot be confirmed without DNA. Per the germline V gene, CDR1 is SGHRS and CDR2 is YFSETQ. CDR3 length equals 15 residues. This CDR3 reads CASSLGGTGDYEQYF. The full variable domain, in which reference TRBV5-1 and TRBJ2-7 provide the parts outside the CDR3, is KAGVTQTPRYLIKTRGQQVTLSCSPISGHRSVSWYQQTPGQGLQFLFEYFSETQRNKGNFPGRFSGRQFSNSRSEMNVSTLELGDSALYLCASSLGGTGDYEQYFGPGTRLTVT.

V and J are TRBV7-9 and TRBJ2-5; the TRBD2 assignment by TCRdb is unverifiable without DNA. The V gene's germline CDR1 is SEHNR and CDR2 FQNEAQ (reference sequence). CDR3 length: 16 residues. The CDR3 here is CASSLMTSGVQETQYF. The full variable domain, completed using reference TRBV7-9 and TRBJ2-5, is DTGVSQNPRHKITKRGQNVTFRCDPISEHNRLYWYRQTLGQGPEFLTYFQNEAQLEKSRLLSDRFSAERPKGSFSTLEIQRTEQGDSAMYLCASSLMTSGVQETQYFGPGTRLLVL.